Sequencing of this T cell receptor (beta chain) was carried out in a study of radiation and T cells in renal cell carcinoma. Study outcomes and limitations: Dominant CDR3 motifs were more common in irradiated tumors than controls. Top 100 clonotypes averaged about 54% in irradiated versus about 43% in nephrectomy-only tumors.

The method was immunoSEQ multiplex PCR; TCRdb's version includes in-frame clones alone and lacks a portion of them. The table records 18,000 or so clones, approximately 62% of them present only once. Specified treatment: treatment-naive control, cytoreductive nephrectomy. The tumor was a clear cell renal cell carcinoma. This clone turned up a few times. Its antigen is not known. The CDR3 covers 18 residues. V was pared by 11 bases and J by 1 base, with 30 bases between. From germline, CDR1 is ENHRY and CDR2 SYGVKD. The rearrangement joins TRBV10-3 to TRBJ2-7; D may match TRBD1 or TRBD2 (8 bases each). The clonotype comes from a man aged 50 to 59 with renal cell carcinoma. The sample was tumor tissue, taken from a patient whose treatment was nephrectomy without radiotherapy. CDR3 protein: CAAYGGVKPGQDSYEQYF. As DNA, the CDR3 is TGTGCCGCTTACGGGGGGGTTAAACCGGGACAGGATTCCTACGAGCAGTACTTC.